These T cell receptor beta chains were read from a single sample in a study of T cells in Graves' hyperthyroidism and ophthalmopathy. Each CDR3 protein is one row after TCRdb ran MiXCR on the multiplex PCR reads. The data show about 840,000 distinct CDR3 sequences, roughly 37% seen once. Input material: blood. The receptor source for this set is a young man with Graves' hyperthyroidism. The CDR3 runs from the conserved cysteine through the conserved F or W. Fields, in order: J gene, clone size, V gene, D gene, CDR3 DNA, CDR3 protein. D genes are given only for firm matches. Not all rows give a size; the values are once, few, many and, for expanded clones, a class.

j_gene: TRBJ2-7
abundance: .
v_gene: TRBV7-9
d_gene: .
CDR3nt: TGTGCCAGCAGCCCCAGGGGGGTGAGAGGCGAGCAGTACTTC
CDR3aa: CASSPRGVRGEQYF

j_gene: TRBJ2-7
abundance: many
v_gene: TRBV24-1
d_gene: TRBD2
CDR3nt: TGTGCCACCAGTGATGAGGGGACTAGCGGGAACGGAGAGCAGTACTTC
CDR3aa: CATSDEGTSGNGEQYF

j_gene: TRBJ2-6
abundance: .
v_gene: TRBV25-1
d_gene: TRBD2
CDR3nt: TGTGCCAGCAGTGCTAGGGAGGGTGGGGCCAACGTCCTGACTTTC
CDR3aa: CASSAREGGANVLTF

j_gene: TRBJ1-3
abundance: many
v_gene: TRBV19
d_gene: .
CDR3nt: TGTGCCAGTAACCCGGGTCGGACTGGAAACACCATATATTTT
CDR3aa: CASNPGRTGNTIYF

j_gene: TRBJ1-2
abundance: many
v_gene: TRBV12-3/TRBV12-4
d_gene: .
CDR3nt: TGTGCCAGTAGTTTCAGGGGCGGCTACACCTTC
CDR3aa: CASSFRGGYTF

j_gene: TRBJ1-5
abundance: many
v_gene: TRBV2
d_gene: .
CDR3nt: TGTGCCAGCAGGGGGGAGGGTTTTAGCAATCAGCCCCAGCATTTT
CDR3aa: CASRGEGFSNQPQHF

j_gene: TRBJ1-2
abundance: many
v_gene: TRBV15
d_gene: TRBD1
CDR3nt: TGTGCCACCAGCGGAGGACAGGTTAGGGGCTACACCTTC
CDR3aa: CATSGGQVRGYTF

j_gene: TRBJ2-7
abundance: .
v_gene: TRBV10-3
d_gene: TRBD2
CDR3nt: TGTGCCATCAGCGGGAGGACTGCGGGCGAGCAGTACTTC
CDR3aa: CAISGRTAGEQYF

j_gene: TRBJ1-6
abundance: many
v_gene: TRBV10-3
d_gene: TRBD1
CDR3nt: TGTGCCATCAGCGGACAGGGGGATTCACCCCTCCACTTT
CDR3aa: CAISGQGDSPLHF

j_gene: TRBJ2-2
abundance: .
v_gene: TRBV2
d_gene: TRBD2
CDR3nt: TGTGCCACCTCAATGGGGACTATGAACACCGGGGAGCTGTTTTTT
CDR3aa: CATSMGTMNTGELFF

j_gene: TRBJ2-7
abundance: many
v_gene: TRBV15
d_gene: .
CDR3nt: TGTGCCACCAGCAGCTGGGACGGTGGCTCCTACGAGCAGTACTTC
CDR3aa: CATSSWDGGSYEQYF

j_gene: TRBJ2-5
abundance: .
v_gene: TRBV7-9
d_gene: TRBD1
CDR3nt: TGTGCCAGCAGTTTAAGACAGGGAGACGGGCAAGAGACCCAGTACTTC
CDR3aa: CASSLRQGDGQETQYF

j_gene: TRBJ2-7
abundance: .
v_gene: TRBV11-1
d_gene: .
CDR3nt: TGTGCCAGCGCCCCCGCCGGCAGGAGCGCCCCTTACGAGCAGTACTTC
CDR3aa: CASAPAGRSAPYEQYF

j_gene: TRBJ2-2
abundance: .
v_gene: TRBV10-3
d_gene: .
CDR3nt: TGTGCCATCAGAGCGTGGGACTCGGCGAACACCGGGGAGCTGTTTTTT
CDR3aa: CAIRAWDSANTGELFF

j_gene: TRBJ2-7
abundance: many
v_gene: TRBV9
d_gene: TRBD2
CDR3nt: TGTGCCAGCAGCGTAGAGGCTAGCGGGATCGAGCAGTACTTC
CDR3aa: CASSVEASGIEQYF

j_gene: TRBJ2-7
abundance: .
v_gene: TRBV27
d_gene: .
CDR3nt: TGTGCCAGCAGTTTTCAAGGAACCACTTACGAGCAGTACTTC
CDR3aa: CASSFQGTTYEQYF

j_gene: TRBJ2-5
abundance: many
v_gene: TRBV20-1
d_gene: .
CDR3nt: TGCAGTGCTAGCTACAGCGTGGGAGAGACCCAGTACTTC
CDR3aa: CSASYSVGETQYF

j_gene: TRBJ1-4
abundance: many
v_gene: TRBV7-9
d_gene: .
CDR3nt: TGTGCCAGCACCTATGAAGGAGAAAAACTGTTTTTT
CDR3aa: CASTYEGEKLFF

j_gene: TRBJ2-6
abundance: .
v_gene: TRBV7-9
d_gene: TRBD1
CDR3nt: TGTGCCAGCTCACCAGTGGGACAGGTAAACTCTGGGGCCAACGTCCTGACTTTC
CDR3aa: CASSPVGQVNSGANVLTF

j_gene: TRBJ1-2
abundance: .
v_gene: TRBV24-1
d_gene: .
CDR3nt: TGTGCCACCAGGGGACCGGGTGGCTACACCTTC
CDR3aa: CATRGPGGYTF

j_gene: TRBJ1-1
abundance: many
v_gene: TRBV6-1
d_gene: .
CDR3nt: TGTGCCAGCAGTGAGAGACAGCTGAAAGCTTTCTTT
CDR3aa: CASSERQLKAFF

j_gene: TRBJ2-5
abundance: few
v_gene: TRBV12-3/TRBV12-4
d_gene: TRBD2
CDR3nt: TGTGCCAGCAGTCTCGACGGCGCGGGAGGAGAGACCCAGTACTTC
CDR3aa: CASSLDGAGGETQYF

j_gene: TRBJ1-1
abundance: few
v_gene: TRBV12-3/TRBV12-4
d_gene: .
CDR3nt: TGTGCCAGTGCCATGGGGGTGGAGACTGAAGCTTTCTTT
CDR3aa: CASAMGVETEAFF

j_gene: TRBJ2-7
abundance: .
v_gene: TRBV6-1
d_gene: TRBD2
CDR3nt: TGTGCCAGCTCGACTAGCGGGATTGGAGACGAGCAGTACTTC
CDR3aa: CASSTSGIGDEQYF

j_gene: TRBJ1-2
abundance: .
v_gene: TRBV24-1
d_gene: .
CDR3nt: TGTGCCACCAGTGATACGACCAAGGGGGGGTATGGCTACACCTTC
CDR3aa: CATSDTTKGGYGYTF

j_gene: TRBJ1-1
abundance: .
v_gene: TRBV7-3
d_gene: .
CDR3nt: TGTGCCAGCAGTCGTCAGGTAGACACTGAAGCTTTCTTT
CDR3aa: CASSRQVDTEAFF

j_gene: TRBJ2-7
abundance: few
v_gene: TRBV7-9
d_gene: .
CDR3nt: TGTGCCAGCGGAGACAGTACCTACGAGCAGTACTTC
CDR3aa: CASGDSTYEQYF

j_gene: TRBJ2-2
abundance: .
v_gene: TRBV2
d_gene: .
CDR3nt: TGTGCCAGCTCGGGCAGAATAATGAACACCGGGGAGCTGTTTTTT
CDR3aa: CASSGRIMNTGELFF

j_gene: TRBJ1-1
abundance: .
v_gene: TRBV7-2
d_gene: TRBD1
CDR3nt: TGTGCCAGCAGCCAAGCCCTCGACAGGGCGAGGACTGAAGCTTTCTTT
CDR3aa: CASSQALDRARTEAFF

j_gene: TRBJ2-5
abundance: few
v_gene: TRBV7-6
d_gene: TRBD2
CDR3nt: TGTGCCAGCAGCTCCGAGGCGACTAGCGGGGAGGAGACCCAGTACTTC
CDR3aa: CASSSEATSGEETQYF

j_gene: TRBJ2-7
abundance: few
v_gene: TRBV12-3/TRBV12-4
d_gene: TRBD2
CDR3nt: TGTGCCAGCAGGAGCGGGGGGGTCTGGGAGCAGTACTTC
CDR3aa: CASRSGGVWEQYF

j_gene: TRBJ1-6
abundance: .
v_gene: TRBV6-5
d_gene: .
CDR3nt: TGTGCCAGCAGAAGATCACAGGGCGCTTCACCCCTCCACTTT
CDR3aa: CASRRSQGASPLHF

j_gene: TRBJ2-7
abundance: .
v_gene: TRBV2
d_gene: .
CDR3nt: TGTGCCAGCAGGGATACGGGGAGGTCCTACGAGCAGTACTTC
CDR3aa: CASRDTGRSYEQYF

j_gene: TRBJ2-7
abundance: .
v_gene: TRBV6-5
d_gene: TRBD1
CDR3nt: TGTGCCAGCGGCTCCTGGACAGGGGGCTACGAGCAGTACTTC
CDR3aa: CASGSWTGGYEQYF

j_gene: TRBJ1-2
abundance: many
v_gene: TRBV20-1
d_gene: TRBD1
CDR3nt: TGCAGTGCTGACAGGGCCGGCGGCTATGGCTACACCTTC
CDR3aa: CSADRAGGYGYTF

j_gene: TRBJ2-7
abundance: many
v_gene: TRBV19
d_gene: .
CDR3nt: TGTGCCAGTAGTAAAGGACCAGGGAGCGAGCAGTACTTC
CDR3aa: CASSKGPGSEQYF

j_gene: TRBJ2-5
abundance: many
v_gene: TRBV7-2
d_gene: TRBD2
CDR3nt: TGTGCCAGCAGCTTGGGACTAGCTTTCGAGACCCAGTACTTC
CDR3aa: CASSLGLAFETQYF

j_gene: TRBJ1-1
abundance: .
v_gene: TRBV7-9
d_gene: .
CDR3nt: TGTGCCAGCAACTCTTGGACGGGTGAAGCTTTCTTT
CDR3aa: CASNSWTGEAFF

j_gene: TRBJ1-2
abundance: once
v_gene: TRBV20-1
d_gene: .
CDR3nt: TGCAGTGCTAGAGGGGGGGGCAGGGTAAACTATGGCTACACCTTC
CDR3aa: CSARGGGRVNYGYTF

j_gene: TRBJ2-7
abundance: few
v_gene: TRBV2
d_gene: TRBD1
CDR3nt: TGTGCCAGCAGTGCTTCCGGGACAGGGGACAGGGAGCAGTACTTC
CDR3aa: CASSASGTGDREQYF

j_gene: TRBJ2-7
abundance: few
v_gene: TRBV29-1
d_gene: TRBD2
CDR3nt: TGCAGCGTTGAGGGTTCCGGGGGGGACTACGAGCAGTACTTC
CDR3aa: CSVEGSGGDYEQYF

j_gene: TRBJ2-7
abundance: many
v_gene: TRBV7-2
d_gene: .
CDR3nt: TGTGCCAGCAGCTTAGAGGGGGGTCTAGGCGAGCAGTACTTC
CDR3aa: CASSLEGGLGEQYF

j_gene: TRBJ1-1
abundance: many
v_gene: TRBV5-1
d_gene: TRBD1
CDR3nt: TGCGCCAGCAGCTTGGCCGGGGGACAGCACACTGAAGCTTTCTTT
CDR3aa: CASSLAGGQHTEAFF

j_gene: TRBJ2-2
abundance: many
v_gene: TRBV7-2
d_gene: .
CDR3nt: TGTGCCAGCAGTCACAATCCCGGGGAGCTGTTTTTT
CDR3aa: CASSHNPGELFF

j_gene: TRBJ2-5
abundance: .
v_gene: TRBV29-1
d_gene: .
CDR3nt: TGCAGCGTCGTTATGGGGGGCCAAGAGACCCAGTACTTC
CDR3aa: CSVVMGGQETQYF

j_gene: TRBJ1-5
abundance: many
v_gene: TRBV2
d_gene: .
CDR3nt: TGTGCCAGCAGTGATGGGAGGGAGATCCTTGCGCAGCCCCAGCATTTT
CDR3aa: CASSDGREILAQPQHF

j_gene: TRBJ1-5
abundance: many
v_gene: TRBV15
d_gene: .
CDR3nt: TGTGCCACCAGCAGAGACGTCAGGGATCAGCCCCAGCATTTT
CDR3aa: CATSRDVRDQPQHF

j_gene: TRBJ1-1
abundance: few
v_gene: TRBV7-8
d_gene: TRBD1
CDR3nt: TGTGCCAGCAGCTCACAGGACAGGGGGAACACTGAAGCTTTCTTT
CDR3aa: CASSSQDRGNTEAFF

j_gene: TRBJ1-2
abundance: many
v_gene: TRBV4-1
d_gene: .
CDR3nt: TGCGCCAGCAGCGTAGGGATCACTAGTTATGGCTACACCTTC
CDR3aa: CASSVGITSYGYTF

j_gene: TRBJ2-5
abundance: few
v_gene: TRBV5-5
d_gene: TRBD1
CDR3nt: TGCGCCAGCCGCCCAGGGGGCCAAGAGACCCAGTACTTC
CDR3aa: CASRPGGQETQYF

j_gene: TRBJ1-1
abundance: .
v_gene: TRBV10-3
d_gene: .
CDR3nt: TGTGCCGGCAGTTACTCGAGACAAAACACTGAAGCTTTCTTT
CDR3aa: CAGSYSRQNTEAFF

j_gene: TRBJ2-7
abundance: .
v_gene: TRBV7-9
d_gene: .
CDR3nt: TGTGCCAGCAGCCCCCGACTGATCCCCTACGAGCAGTGCTTC
CDR3aa: CASSPRLIPYEQCF

j_gene: TRBJ1-2
abundance: many
v_gene: TRBV10-2
d_gene: .
CDR3nt: TGCGCCAGCAGTGAGACAGGAGTCTATGGCTACACCTTC
CDR3aa: CASSETGVYGYTF

j_gene: TRBJ1-4
abundance: .
v_gene: TRBV2
d_gene: .
CDR3nt: TGTGCCACCAAGAACAGTAACACTGAAAAACTGTTTTTT
CDR3aa: CATKNSNTEKLFF